This TCR beta chain was documented in a study of Ad26.COV2.S vaccination and SARS-CoV-2 variants. Study conclusions and caveats: Spike-specific CD8+ and CD4+ T cell responses reportedly showed substantial breadth after vaccination. Responses of T cells in total may have been underestimated by the TCR breadth and depth analyses.

Sequencing was performed with immunoSEQ multiplex PCR; in TCRdb, only in-frame clones are kept and a portion is missing. The repertoire has about 370,000 clones, roughly nine tenths of them found once; the top ten carry approximately 3.7%. Indicated treatment: around 19 received Ad26.COV2.S at low or high dose, single or two shots; roughly five received placebo; per-sample allocation not given. On day 63 after the first injection, vaccine and placebo recipients gave samples. Boston supplied an adult donor aged 18-55 years. Ad26.COV2.S expressed prefusion-stabilized spike from the original Wuhan strain. Of note for this clone: Its specificity is not known.

In germline, CDR1 is SGHKS, CDR2 YYEKEE (reference sequence). Trimming took off 4 bases at V and 11 bases at J, with 19 bases between the two ends. The CDR3 consists of 14 residues. The receptor was derived from a person between 18 and 60 years old who received the Ad26.COV2.S COVID-19 vaccine or a placebo. The chain carries TRBV5-5 and TRBJ2-1; TRBD1 might be the D (5 bases). Material: peripheral blood, obtained in a trial of Ad26.COV2.S vaccine versus placebo. CDR3 protein: CASSPGARAEKQFF. The CDR3 DNA follows: TGTGCCAGCAGCCCTGGGGCCAGGGCTGAAAAGCAGTTCTTC.